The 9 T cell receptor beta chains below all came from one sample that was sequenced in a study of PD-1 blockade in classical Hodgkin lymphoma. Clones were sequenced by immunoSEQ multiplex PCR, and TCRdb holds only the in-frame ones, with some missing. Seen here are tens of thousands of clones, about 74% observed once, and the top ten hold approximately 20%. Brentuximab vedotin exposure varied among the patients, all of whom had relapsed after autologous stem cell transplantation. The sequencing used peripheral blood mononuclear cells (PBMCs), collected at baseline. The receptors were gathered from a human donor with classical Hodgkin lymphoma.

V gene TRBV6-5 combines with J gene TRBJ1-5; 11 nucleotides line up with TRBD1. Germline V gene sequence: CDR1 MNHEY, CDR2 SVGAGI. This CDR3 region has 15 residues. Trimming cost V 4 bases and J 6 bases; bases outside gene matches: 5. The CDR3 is CASSWTGGWGQPQHF. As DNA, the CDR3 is TGTGCCAGCAGTTGGACAGGGGGCTGGGGTCAGCCCCAGCATTTT.

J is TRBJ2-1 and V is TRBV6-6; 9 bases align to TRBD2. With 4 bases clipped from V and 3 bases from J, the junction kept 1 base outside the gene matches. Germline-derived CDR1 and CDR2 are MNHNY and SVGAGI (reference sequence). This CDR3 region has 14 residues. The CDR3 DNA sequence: TGTGCCAGCAGTTTAGCGGGAGACTACAATGAGCAGTTCTTC. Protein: CASSLAGDYNEQFF.

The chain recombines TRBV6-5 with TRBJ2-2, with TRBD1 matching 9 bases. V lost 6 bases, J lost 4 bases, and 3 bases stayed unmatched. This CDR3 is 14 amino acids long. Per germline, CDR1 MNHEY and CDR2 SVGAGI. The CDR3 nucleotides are TGTGCCAGCAGGAGACAGGGGGGCACCGGGGAGCTGTTTTTT. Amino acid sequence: CASRRQGGTGELFF.

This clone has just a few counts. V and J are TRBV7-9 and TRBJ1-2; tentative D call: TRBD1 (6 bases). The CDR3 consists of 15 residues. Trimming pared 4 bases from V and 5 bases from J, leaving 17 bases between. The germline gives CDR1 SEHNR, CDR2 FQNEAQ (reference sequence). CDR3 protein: CASSSTPGVAYGYTF. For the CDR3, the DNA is TGTGCCAGCAGCTCAACCCCAGGGGTGGCGTATGGCTACACCTTC.

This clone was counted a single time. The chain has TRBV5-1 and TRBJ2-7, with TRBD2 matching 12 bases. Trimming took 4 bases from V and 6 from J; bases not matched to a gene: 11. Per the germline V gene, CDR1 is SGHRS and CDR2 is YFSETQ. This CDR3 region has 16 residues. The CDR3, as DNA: TGCGCCAGCAGCCCCAATGGACTAGCGGGATTCGGCGAGCAGTACTTC. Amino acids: CASSPNGLAGFGEQYF.

The CDR3 protein is CAWRTGRRADNEQFF. CDR3 in DNA: TGTGCCTGGCGGACTGGTCGTCGGGCGGACAATGAGCAGTTCTTC. The chain is built from TRBV30 and TRBJ2-1; tentatively, D is TRBD2 (5 bases). The CDR3 has 15 residues. CDR1 is GTSNPN, CDR2 SVGIG, per germline (reference sequence). The V end was cut by 5 bases, the J end by 5 bases, with 19 bases between. Together with reference TRBV30 and TRBJ2-1, the CDR3 gives the full variable domain: SQTIHQWPATLVQPVGSPLSLECTVEGTSNPNLYWYRQAAGRGLQLLFYSVGIGQISSEVPQNLSASRPQDRQFILSSKKLLLSDSGFYLCAWRTGRRADNEQFFGPGTRLTVL.

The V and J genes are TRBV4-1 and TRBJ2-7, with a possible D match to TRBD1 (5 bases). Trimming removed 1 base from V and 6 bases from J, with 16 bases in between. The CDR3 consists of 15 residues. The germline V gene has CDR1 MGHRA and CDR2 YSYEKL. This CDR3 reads CASSQVGAGALEQYF. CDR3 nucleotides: TGCGCCAGCAGCCAAGTAGGGGCAGGTGCTCTCGAGCAGTACTTC.

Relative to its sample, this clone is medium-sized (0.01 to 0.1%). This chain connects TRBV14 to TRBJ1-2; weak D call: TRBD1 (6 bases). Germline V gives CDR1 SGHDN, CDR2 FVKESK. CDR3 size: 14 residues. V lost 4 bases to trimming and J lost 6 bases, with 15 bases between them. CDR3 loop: CASSPRAGVNGYTF. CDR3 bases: TGTGCCAGCAGCCCCCGGGCAGGGGTTAATGGCTACACCTTC.

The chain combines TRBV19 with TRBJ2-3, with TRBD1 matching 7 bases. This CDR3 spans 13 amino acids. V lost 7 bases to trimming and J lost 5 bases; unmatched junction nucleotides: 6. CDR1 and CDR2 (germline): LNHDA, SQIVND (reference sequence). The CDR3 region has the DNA TGTGCCAGTAAAGGGGCAGGGGGAGATACGCAGTATTTT. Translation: CASKGAGGDTQYF.